These T cell receptor beta chains were read from a single sample in a study of T cells in Graves' hyperthyroidism and ophthalmopathy. MiXCR, run by TCRdb on the multiplex PCR reads, gives a single entry per CDR3 protein. Of about 460,000 distinct CDR3 sequences listed, about 22% were seen once; the top ten hold about 49%. The material sequenced was blood. The source is a woman between 65 and 79 years old with Graves' ophthalmopathy. Both conserved end residues are part of each CDR3. A D gene is named only where the DNA matches it firmly. Clone size is given for some rows only: seen once, a few or many times, or a class if the clone is expanded.

CDR3: CASSSSTGWSSSNQPQHF; DNA: TGTGCCAGCAGCTCCTCGACAGGGTGGTCATCTAGCAATCAGCCCCAGCATTTT; D: TRBD1; V: TRBV7-2; J: TRBJ1-5; size: NA
CDR3: CASSQANEQFF; DNA: TGTGCCAGCAGCCAAGCAAATGAGCAGTTCTTC; D: NA; V: TRBV3-1; J: TRBJ2-1; size: many
CDR3: CASSFIAGGRTGELFF; DNA: TGTGCCAGCAGTTTCATAGCGGGAGGGCGGACCGGGGAGCTGTTTTTT; D: TRBD2; V: TRBV28; J: TRBJ2-2; size: NA
CDR3: CASSLAGFSGANVLTF; DNA: TGTGCCAGCAGCTTAGCGGGTTTCTCTGGGGCCAACGTCCTGACTTTC; D: NA; V: TRBV7-2; J: TRBJ2-6; size: NA
CDR3: CASRTSGLGQYF; DNA: TGTGCCAGCCGGACTAGCGGTCTTGGGCAGTACTTC; D: TRBD2; V: TRBV6-2/TRBV6-3; J: TRBJ2-7; size: NA
CDR3: CASSESRGDTGELFF; DNA: TGCGCCAGCAGTGAGTCGAGGGGCGACACCGGGGAGCTGTTTTTT; D: NA; V: TRBV10-1; J: TRBJ2-2; size: once
CDR3: CASSPGRGWGETQYF; DNA: TGTGCCAGCAGCCCCGGCCGCGGGTGGGGAGAGACCCAGTACTTC; D: NA; V: TRBV3-1; J: TRBJ2-5; size: few
CDR3: CASSLVGQGANGYTF; DNA: TGCGCCAGCAGCTTGGTTGGACAGGGGGCCAATGGCTACACCTTC; D: TRBD1; V: TRBV5-1; J: TRBJ1-2; size: few
CDR3: CSARAGGRLFF; DNA: TGCAGTGCTAGGGCGGGGGGTAGGCTGTTTTTT; D: TRBD2; V: TRBV20-1; J: TRBJ2-2; size: NA
CDR3: CSATTGQKYNEQFF; DNA: TGCAGTGCTACGACAGGACAGAAATACAATGAGCAGTTCTTC; D: NA; V: TRBV20-1; J: TRBJ2-1; size: many
CDR3: CASSLLREGTSSYNEQFF; DNA: TGTGCCAGCAGTTTATTGCGGGAGGGAACCAGCTCCTACAATGAGCAGTTCTTC; D: TRBD2; V: TRBV28; J: TRBJ2-1; size: NA
CDR3: CASSFGPRGTSWETQYF; DNA: TGTGCCAGCAGTTTCGGACCGAGAGGGACCTCTTGGGAGACCCAGTACTTC; D: NA; V: TRBV28; J: TRBJ2-5; size: NA
CDR3: CASSPLGAGVSVQYF; DNA: TGTGCCAGCAGCCCCTTAGGAGCGGGAGTGTCGGTGCAGTACTTC; D: TRBD2; V: TRBV3-1; J: TRBJ2-7; size: NA